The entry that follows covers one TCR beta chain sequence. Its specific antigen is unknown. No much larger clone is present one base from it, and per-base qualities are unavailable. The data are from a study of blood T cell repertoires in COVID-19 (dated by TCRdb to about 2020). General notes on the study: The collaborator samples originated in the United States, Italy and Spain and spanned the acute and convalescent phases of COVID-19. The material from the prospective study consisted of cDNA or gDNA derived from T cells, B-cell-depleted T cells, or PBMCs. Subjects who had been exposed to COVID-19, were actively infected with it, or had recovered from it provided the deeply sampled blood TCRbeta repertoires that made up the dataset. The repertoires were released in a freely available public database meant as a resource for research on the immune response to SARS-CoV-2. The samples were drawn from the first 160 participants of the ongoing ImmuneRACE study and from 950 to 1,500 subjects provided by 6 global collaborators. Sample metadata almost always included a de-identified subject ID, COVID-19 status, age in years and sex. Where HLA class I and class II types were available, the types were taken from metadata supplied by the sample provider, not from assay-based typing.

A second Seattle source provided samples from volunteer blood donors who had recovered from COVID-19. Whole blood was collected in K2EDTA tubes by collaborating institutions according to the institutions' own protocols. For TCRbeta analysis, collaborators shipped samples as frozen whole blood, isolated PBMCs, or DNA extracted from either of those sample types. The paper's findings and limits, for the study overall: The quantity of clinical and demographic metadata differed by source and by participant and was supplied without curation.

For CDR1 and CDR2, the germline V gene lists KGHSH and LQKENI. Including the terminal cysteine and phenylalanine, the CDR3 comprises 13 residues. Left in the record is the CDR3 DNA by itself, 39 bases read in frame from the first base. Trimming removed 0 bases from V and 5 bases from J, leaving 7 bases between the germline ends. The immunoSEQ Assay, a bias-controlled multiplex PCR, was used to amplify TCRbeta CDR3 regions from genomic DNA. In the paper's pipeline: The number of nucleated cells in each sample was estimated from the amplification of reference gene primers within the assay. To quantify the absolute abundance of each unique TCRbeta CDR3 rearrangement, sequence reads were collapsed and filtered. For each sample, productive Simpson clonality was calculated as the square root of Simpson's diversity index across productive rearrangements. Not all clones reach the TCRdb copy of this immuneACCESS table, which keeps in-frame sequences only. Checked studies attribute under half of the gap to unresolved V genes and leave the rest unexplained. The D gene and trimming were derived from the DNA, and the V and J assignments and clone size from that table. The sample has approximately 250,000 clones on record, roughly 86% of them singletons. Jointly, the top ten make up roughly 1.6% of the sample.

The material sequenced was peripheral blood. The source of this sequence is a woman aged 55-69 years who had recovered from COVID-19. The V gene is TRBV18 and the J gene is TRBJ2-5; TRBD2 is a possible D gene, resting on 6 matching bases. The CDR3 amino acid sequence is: CASSPPGRETQYF. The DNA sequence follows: TGTGCCAGCTCACCACCGGGGAGGGAGACCCAGTACTTC.